Listed below are T cell receptor beta chains from one sample, sequenced in a study of CD8+ T cells in alopecia areata. Sequencing used immunoSEQ multiplex PCR; TCRdb keeps in-frame clones, though not all of them. The sample has about 180,000 clones, 50% to 70% seen once. Sequences were derived from CD4+ T cells sorted from blood, sampled at week 0. Every receptor here comes from a human donor with alopecia areata. Both conserved end residues are part of each CDR3. The D gene is left open where the match is weak. Clone size is shown for a subset of rows, as once, few, many or a class of expanded clone.

v_gene,abundance,j_gene,d_gene,CDR3aa,CDR3nt
TRBV4-1,once,TRBJ2-7,-,CASSQDGGGIRQQYF,TGCGCCAGCAGCCAAGATGGGGGGGGCATACGGCAGCAGTACTTC
TRBV29-1,-,TRBJ1-2,TRBD1,CSALGTAYGYTF,TGCAGCGCTTTAGGGACAGCCTATGGCTACACCTTC
TRBV7-6,few,TRBJ1-2,-,CASSPGSDYGYTF,TGTGCCAGCAGCCCAGGGAGTGACTATGGCTACACCTTC
TRBV29-1,few,TRBJ1-2,TRBD1,CSATRQGAMHGYTF,TGCAGCGCTACTCGACAGGGGGCTATGCATGGCTACACCTTC
TRBV29-1,-,TRBJ1-1,-,CSVDSETIAFF,TGCAGCGTTGATTCGGAGACAATCGCTTTCTTT
TRBV29-1,few,TRBJ1-5,-,CSVGDSNQPQHF,TGCAGCGTTGGGGACAGCAATCAGCCCCAGCATTTT
TRBV29-1,-,TRBJ2-4,-,CSVEDHRNIQYF,TGCAGCGTTGAGGATCATCGAAACATTCAGTACTTC
TRBV6-5,-,TRBJ1-6,-,CAIGDNSPLHF,TGTGCCATCGGTGATAATTCACCCCTCCACTTT
TRBV30,-,TRBJ2-7,-,CAWNHRSYEQYF,TGTGCCTGGAACCACCGCTCCTACGAGCAGTACTTC
TRBV25-1,-,TRBJ2-5,-,CASSELKTQYF,TGTGCCAGCAGTGAATTGAAGACCCAGTACTTC
TRBV7-2,few,TRBJ2-3,TRBD1,CASSPRQGGTSDTQYF,TGTGCCAGCAGCCCCAGACAGGGGGGCACGTCAGATACGCAGTATTTT
TRBV30,-,TRBJ1-2,-,CAWSVQSGMGYGYTF,TGTGCCTGGAGTGTACAAAGCGGAATGGGATATGGCTACACCTTC
TRBV11-3,once,TRBJ2-6,TRBD1,CASSLGQGNGANVLTF,TGTGCCAGCAGCCTGGGACAGGGCAATGGGGCCAACGTCCTGACTTTC
TRBV5-6,-,TRBJ2-3,-,CASSSRDHTFTDTQYF,TGTGCCAGCAGCAGCCGGGACCACACGTTCACAGATACGCAGTATTTT
TRBV6-6,-,TRBJ2-7,TRBD1,CASSSLDRGIYEQYF,TGTGCCAGCAGTTCCTTAGACAGGGGCATCTACGAGCAGTACTTC
TRBV7-9,many,TRBJ1-5,-,CASSSTDRGIYSNQPQHF,TGTGCCAGCAGCTCAACCGACAGAGGAATTTATAGCAATCAGCCCCAGCATTTT